This T cell receptor beta chain was sequenced for a study of beta chain features in type 1 diabetes. Every bit of the isolated RNA underwent reverse transcription, so sequencing read expressed TCRB transcripts. Libraries were prepared by immunoSEQ multiplex PCR; TCRdb keeps only in-frame clonotypes and omits some of them. The sample consists of 240,000 or so clones, around 20% of them appearing once. Markers CD45RO/CCR7/CD25/CD127/CD95/CD27 served to sort CD4+ naive, central memory, regulatory and stem cell-like memory cells. J was trimmed by 4 bases and V by 3 bases; bases with no gene match: 10. CDR3 length equals 17 residues. Germline CDR1 and CDR2: KGHSH and LQKENI. Study conclusions and caveats: For patients and controls alike, PCR might favor shorter templates to the same degree. Patients with Type 1 diabetes showed moderately but significantly shorter TCRB CDR3s in all four CD4+ subsets. Among patients, naive, central memory and Treg TCRB repertoires appeared more similar than among healthy donors.

This clone was detected only a few times. The target antigen is unknown. The origin of this receptor is a woman in her 40s with type 1 diabetes. What was sequenced was naive CD4+ T cells from blood. This chain links TRBV18 with TRBJ1-3; 9 bases align to TRBD1. The CDR3 DNA reads as TGTGCCAGCTCACCCTTTTCGGACAGGGGAAACGGAAACACCATATATTTT. Translating it yields CASSPFSDRGNGNTIYF.